A single sample gave rise to the 16 T cell receptor beta chains below, sequenced in a study of CD8 T cells in ankylosing spondylitis. Regarding the study as a whole: Roughly eight highly homologous variants formed a TCR beta motif that appeared characteristic of ankylosing spondylitis blood.

TCRdb used MiXCR to reprocess the 5' RACE reads, holding one entry per CDR3 protein. The table includes approximately 300,000 distinct CDR3 sequences, under 8.5% detected once. No antigens are known for them. The sequencing input was blood, either unsorted or a sorted T cell fraction (not recorded which). Source of these receptors: a male donor with ankylosing spondylitis.

The chain recombines TRBV27 with TRBJ1-1, with D tentatively TRBD1 (5 bases). Germline V gives CDR1 MNHEY, CDR2 SMNVEV (reference sequence). Trimming cost V 8 bases and J 3 bases, with 16 bases left between them. This CDR3 spans 14 amino acids. The DNA of the CDR3 is TGTGCCAGCTGGACACTTTCTGGTGACACTGAAGCTTTCTTT. The encoded protein is CASWTLSGDTEAFF.

V gene TRBV20-1 combines with J gene TRBJ2-1; a weak D match, TRBD2 (6 bases). The V end was cut by 8 bases, the J end by 5 bases, with 16 bases between. Germline V gene lookup returns CDR1 DFQATT and CDR2 SNEGSKA (reference sequence). This CDR3 has 13 residues. The CDR3 coding sequence is TGCAGTAGCCGGGAGCCCCTCGACAATGAGCAGTTCTTC. Protein sequence: CSSREPLDNEQFF.

The chain has TRBV9 and TRBJ2-1; D not resolved. With 3 bases removed from V and 7 bases from J, the gap between germline ends came to 20 bases. Looked up from germline, CDR1 is SGDLS and CDR2 is YYNGEE. CDR3 length: 16 amino acids. This CDR3 is CASSARRAGPNNEQFF. The CDR3 region has the DNA TGTGCCAGCAGCGCCCGACGTGCCGGGCCTAATAATGAGCAGTTCTTC.

CDR3 sequence: CASSQDREKLFF. Here the CDR3 DNA reads TGCGCCAGCAGCCAAGATCGGGAAAAACTGTTTTTT. V gene TRBV4-3 combines with J gene TRBJ1-4; D gene ambiguous. This CDR3 contains 12 residues. Deletions cut 0 bases from V and 8 bases from J, with 4 bases between. Germline V lookup: CDR1 LGHNA, CDR2 YSLEER.

The chain joins TRBV10-3 to TRBJ1-1, with 10 bases aligning to TRBD1. Germline assignment: CDR1 ENHRY and CDR2 SYGVKD. The CDR3 is 14 residues long. The ends lost 6 bases at V and 4 bases at J; junction bases unmatched: 5. The CDR3 reads CAIREDRGSTEAFF. The CDR3 DNA sequence: TGTGCCATCAGAGAGGACAGGGGGAGCACTGAAGCTTTCTTT.

The chain is built from TRBV5-1 and TRBJ2-2, with 7 bases matching TRBD2. In germline, CDR1 is SGHRS, CDR2 YFSETQ. The CDR3 contains 14 residues. The ends lost 2 bases at V and 4 bases at J; junction bases unmatched: 2. As DNA, the CDR3 is TGCGCCAGCAGCTTCGGCGGGAGCACCGGGGAGCTGTTTTTT. Translated, it gives CASSFGGSTGELFF.

This clonotype was seen a few times. The CDR3 sequence is CASSLLRERTGELFF. The CDR3 bases are TGCGCCAGCAGCTTGCTGAGGGAAAGGACCGGGGAGCTGTTTTTT. The chain uses TRBV5-1 and TRBJ2-2; maybe TRBD2 (5 bases). V lost 1 base, J lost 5 bases, and 12 bases lay in between. Germline CDR1 is SGHRS and CDR2 is YFSETQ. The CDR3 is 15 amino acids.

The V gene is TRBV7-9, the J gene TRBJ2-5, with TRBD1 identical over 7 bases. Germline V lookup: CDR1 SEHNR, CDR2 FQNEAQ (reference sequence). Losses at the gene ends were 1 base for V and 5 bases for J; bases not matched to a gene: 4. The CDR3 extends over 14 amino acids. The chain's CDR3 is CASSLEGGWETQYF. The DNA of the CDR3 is TGTGCCAGCAGCTTAGAAGGGGGCTGGGAGACCCAGTACTTC.

The rearrangement uses TRBV5-1 and TRBJ2-5; weak D call: TRBD2 (5 bases). Per the germline V gene, CDR1 is SGHRS and CDR2 is YFSETQ. V lost 5 bases to trimming and J lost 3 bases, with 8 bases between them. The CDR3 contains 12 residues. The CDR3 bases are TGCGCCAGCAGTCACGGGAAAGAGACCCAGTACTTC. Protein: CASSHGKETQYF.

This clonotype was seen more than once but under ten times. This sequence joins TRBV20-1 and TRBJ1-5; TRBD1 matches at 9 bases. With 0 bases clipped from V and 6 bases from J, the junction kept 12 bases outside the gene matches. The CDR3 is made up of 17 amino acids. In germline, CDR1 is DFQATT, CDR2 SNEGSKA (reference sequence). CDR3: CSARDGGGQGYTQPQHF. The CDR3 coding sequence is TGCAGTGCTAGAGATGGGGGGGGACAGGGATACACTCAGCCCCAGCATTTT.

This chain connects TRBV24-1 to TRBJ2-1; D gene unclear. The V gene's germline CDR1 is KGHDR and CDR2 SFDVKD. The V gene lost 4 bases and the J gene lost 8 bases, with 14 bases spanning the gap. The CDR3 is 14 residues long. This chain's CDR3 is CATSDPRGSHEQFF. The CDR3 nucleotides read TGTGCCACCAGTGACCCCCGCGGTAGCCATGAGCAGTTCTTC.

There are a few counts of this clonotype. The J gene is TRBJ2-5, the V gene TRBV7-2; possible D gene TRBD2, 6 bases. Trimming cost V 1 base and J 3 bases, with 15 bases left between them. CDR1 SGHTA and CDR2 FQGNSA come from the germline V gene. CDR3 size: 16 residues. The CDR3 DNA sequence: TGTGCCAGCAGCTTAGTGGGGGGTTCGTTTGAAGAGACCCAGTACTTC. It translates to CASSLVGGSFEETQYF.

The rearrangement uses TRBV3-1 and TRBJ2-7; the D gene is possibly TRBD1 (7 bases). V was clipped by 2 bases and J by 4 bases, with 15 bases between them. Germline V CDR1 and CDR2: LGHDT, YNNKEL (reference sequence). This CDR3 comprises 15 residues. The CDR3 loop is CASSQQPRGVYEQYF. In nucleotides, the CDR3 is TGTGCCAGCAGCCAACAACCCAGGGGGGTATACGAGCAGTACTTC.

This clonotype was counted between two and nine times. The chain uses TRBV5-1 and TRBJ2-1; 7 nucleotides match TRBD1. Germline V lookup: CDR1 SGHRS, CDR2 YFSETQ. J was trimmed by 10 bases and V by 1 base; bases with no gene match: 2. This CDR3 spans 12 amino acids. The CDR3 nucleotides read TGCGCCAGCAGCTTGCCGGACAGGGAGCAGTTCTTC. Encoded protein: CASSLPDREQFF.

This clonotype occurred many times. This chain joins TRBV12-3 or TRBV12-4 and TRBJ2-2, with D possibly being TRBD1 (5 bases). This CDR3 has 14 residues. V shed 3 bases and J shed 5 bases, with 10 bases lying between them. CDR3 bases: TGTGCCAGCAGTTTCCAGGGTGGGACCGGGGAGCTGTTTTTT. This translates into CASSFQGGTGELFF.

This clonotype came up a few times. V is TRBV27 and J is TRBJ2-1; 7 nucleotides align to TRBD2. V lost 5 bases to trimming and J lost 7 bases; unmatched junction nucleotides: 5. Germline V gives CDR1 MNHEY, CDR2 SMNVEV (reference sequence). The CDR3 covers 13 residues. The DNA for the CDR3 is TGTGCCAGCAGTCGACTAGCTTCGAATGAGCAGTTCTTC. This codes for CASSRLASNEQFF.